This T cell receptor beta chain was identified in a study of blood T cell repertoires in COVID-19. For the study at large: In each case, the material was cDNA or gDNA derived from T cells, B-cell-depleted T cells, or PBMCs.

This clone appeared a single time. Sequencing was performed with immunoSEQ multiplex PCR; in TCRdb, only in-frame clones are kept and a portion is missing. This sample has about 100,000 clones, with around 90% found just once. V dropped 4 bases and J dropped 7 bases, with 17 bases sitting between them. The germline gives CDR1 SEHNR, CDR2 FQNEAQ (reference sequence). CDR3 size: 15 residues. The rearrangement links TRBV7-9 to TRBJ2-4; D perhaps matches TRBD1 (5 bases). The sequencing input was peripheral blood. The sequence derives from a man aged 50-60 years with acute or convalescent COVID-19. CDR3 nucleotides: TGTGCCAGCAGCTACCTAGGAGCGCCAGGGAACATTCAGTACTTC. The encoded protein is CASSYLGAPGNIQYF.